This T cell receptor beta chain was observed in a study of T cells in Graves' hyperthyroidism and ophthalmopathy. Regarding the study as a whole: Prediction of ophthalmopathy progression came a median roughly 7.1 months pre-onset. Expanded thyroid clonotypes (above 0.001) were mostly also found in blood.

The CDR3 regions of TCR beta were amplified from RNA transcripts. The HTBI set primed first-round TCR CDR3 RT-PCR. TCRdb analysed the multiplex PCR reads with MiXCR anew, one entry per CDR3 protein. Of hundreds of thousands of distinct CDR3 sequences listed, roughly 40% are singletons. This clonotype showed up many times. The antigen is undetermined. The CDR3 loop spans 14 amino acids. The V gene lost 4 bases and the J gene lost 3 bases, with 10 bases spanning the gap. Germline V lookup: CDR1 ENHRY, CDR2 SYGVKD. The study left out patients who had uncontrolled infection, other autoimmune disease, pregnancy or lactation. This sample holds PBMCs from around 9.9 ml fresh peripheral blood.

The genes are TRBV10-3 and TRBJ1-5; possibly TRBD1 for D (6 bases). Sequenced: blood. The clonotype originates from a man aged 18 to 29 with Graves' hyperthyroidism. CDR3 sequence (DNA): TGTGCCATCAGTGGAGGGACAATCAATCAGCCCCAGCATTTT. Protein: CAISGGTINQPQHF.